Below are 24 T cell receptor beta chains sequenced from a single sample in a study of Graves' ophthalmopathy and Graves' hyperthyroidism. Amplifying from RNA transcripts, the study obtained TCR beta CDR3 regions. RT-PCR was first run with HTBI primers, then multiplex PCR in a second round. TCRdb passed the multiplex PCR reads through MiXCR, listing each CDR3 protein once. The sample has about 740,000 distinct CDR3 sequences, roughly two fifths seen once. Sequencing was performed on peripheral blood. The source is an adult man with Graves' ophthalmopathy.

The CDR3 reads CASSLRDRADEKLFF. The CDR3 DNA follows: TGTGCCAGCAGCCTTCGGGACAGGGCGGACGAAAAACTGTTTTTT. The chain employs TRBV7-9 and TRBJ1-4; 9 nucleotides line up with TRBD1. This CDR3 is 15 amino acids long. Trimming at V came to 5 bases and at J to 8 bases, leaving 9 bases not matched to a gene. Germline V gene lookup returns CDR1 SEHNR and CDR2 FQNEAQ (reference sequence). Using reference TRBV7-9 and TRBJ1-4 for the parts outside the CDR3, the full variable domain is DTGVSQNPRHKITKRGQNVTFRCDPISEHNRLYWYRQTLGQGPEFLTYFQNEAQLEKSRLLSDRFSAERPKGSFSTLEIQRTEQGDSAMYLCASSLRDRADEKLFFGSGTQLSVL.

About this clonotype: A clone one base away is much larger, so this may be a read error. The V gene is TRBV11-3, the J gene TRBJ1-1; tentatively, D is TRBD1 (6 bases). CDR1 is SGHNT, CDR2 YENEEA, per germline. V shed 3 bases and J shed 3 bases, with 8 bases lying between them. The CDR3 spans 13 residues. CDR3 loop: CASSFTGYTEAFF. CDR3 bases: TGTGCCAGCAGCTTCACAGGGTACACTGAAGCTTTCTTT.

This chain uses TRBV20-1 with TRBJ1-5; a possible D gene is TRBD1 (6 bases). Trimming took 1 base from V and 5 from J, leaving 9 bases between them. Germline values: CDR1 DFQATT, CDR2 SNEGSKA (reference sequence). The CDR3 runs 13 residues. The CDR3 loop is CSARARGYQPQHF. The CDR3 DNA reads TGCAGTGCTAGAGCCAGGGGATATCAGCCCCAGCATTTT.

The CDR3: CASSQRDSRPQETQYF. For the CDR3, the DNA is TGTGCCAGCAGCCAAAGGGACAGCCGGCCGCAAGAGACCCAGTACTTC. J is TRBJ2-5 and V is TRBV7-2, with 7 bases that match TRBD1. The V gene end was trimmed by 5 bases and the J gene end by 2 bases; junction bases not matched to a gene: 11. This CDR3 spans 16 amino acids. Per germline, CDR1 SGHTA and CDR2 FQGNSA. The entire variable domain, with the rest obtained from reference TRBV7-2 and TRBJ2-5, is as follows: GAGVSQSPSNKVTEKGKDVELRCDPISGHTALYWYRQSLGQGLEFLIYFQGNSAPDKSGLPSDRFSAERTGGSVSTLTIQRTQQEDSAVYLCASSQRDSRPQETQYFGPGTRLLVL.

This clonotype has at least ten counts. This sequence joins TRBV7-2 and TRBJ1-1; unclear D gene. V lost 6 bases, J lost 1 base, and 6 bases lay in between. In germline, CDR1 is SGHTA, CDR2 FQGNSA. CDR3 length equals 12 residues. CDR3 residues: CASRGSNTEAFF. CDR3 nucleotides: TGTGCCAGCAGGGGTTCGAACACTGAAGCTTTCTTT.

This clonotype was counted between two and nine times. The chain employs TRBV9 and TRBJ2-7; 8 positions match TRBD2. Per germline, CDR1 SGDLS and CDR2 YYNGEE. The V segment lost 0 bases and the J segment 0 bases; nucleotides outside the gene matches: 8. The CDR3 consists of 17 residues. CDR3 protein: CASSVEGGTSGSYEQYF. The CDR3 DNA reads as TGTGCCAGCAGCGTAGAGGGGGGAACTAGCGGCTCCTACGAGCAGTACTTC.

This clonotype was observed a handful of times. The chain joins TRBV5-1 to TRBJ2-2, with 11 positions matching TRBD2. CDR1 and CDR2 from the germline V gene are SGHRS and YFSETQ. The CDR3 loop spans 16 amino acids. V lost 0 bases and J lost 4; bases outside the gene matches: 2. The CDR3 region has the DNA TGCGCCAGCAGCTTGGAACTAGCGGGAGCCACCGGGGAGCTGTTTTTT. Amino acids: CASSLELAGATGELFF.

This clonotype showed up many times. The chain links TRBV9 to TRBJ1-1; D is perhaps TRBD1 (6 bases). Germline CDR1 is SGDLS and CDR2 is YYNGEE. The CDR3 contains 15 residues. Trimming stripped 0 bases from V and 6 bases from J, with 15 bases between. CDR3 protein: CASSVVPGVESEAFF. The CDR3 DNA is TGTGCCAGCAGCGTAGTCCCAGGGGTTGAGTCTGAAGCTTTCTTT.

There are many counts of this clonotype. V gene TRBV7-2 combines with J gene TRBJ1-5, with D uncertain. The CDR3 totals 14 residues. Trimming pared 2 bases from V and 3 bases from J, leaving 8 bases between. Germline V gene lookup returns CDR1 SGHTA and CDR2 FQGNSA. The CDR3 bases are TGTGCCAGCAGCTTACATGGGTTCAATCAGCCCCAGCATTTT. Protein sequence: CASSLHGFNQPQHF. Full variable domain (outside the CDR3, taken from reference TRBV7-2 and TRBJ1-5): GAGVSQSPSNKVTEKGKDVELRCDPISGHTALYWYRQSLGQGLEFLIYFQGNSAPDKSGLPSDRFSAERTGGSVSTLTIQRTQQEDSAVYLCASSLHGFNQPQHFGDGTRLSIL.

The chain combines TRBV20-1 with TRBJ1-5; no clear D. V gave up 3 bases and J gave up 3 bases, with 21 bases separating them. The CDR3 runs to 17 residues. The V gene's germline CDR1 is DFQATT and CDR2 SNEGSKA (reference sequence). CDR3 DNA sequence: TGCAGTGCTAGCCAGCAGGAGGCCGGGTCGATCAATCAGCCCCAGCATTTT. This gives the protein CSASQQEAGSINQPQHF.

The chain employs TRBV6-1 and TRBJ1-2; possibly TRBD1 for D (6 bases). From germline, CDR1 is MNHNS and CDR2 SASEGT. This CDR3 region has 14 residues. V was pared by 6 bases and J by 7 bases, with 18 bases between. The DNA for the CDR3 is TGTGCCAGCAGAGAGACAGGAGCAACGGGTGGCTACACCTTC. Its translation: CASRETGATGGYTF.

Comment on this clonotype: Compared with germline, one end of the junction differs, possibly owing to a read error. This chain joins TRBV7-7 and TRBJ1-4; D is possibly TRBD1 (5 bases). CDR1 SSHAT and CDR2 FNYEAQ come from the germline V gene (reference sequence). The CDR3 contains 19 residues. The CDR3 region has the DNA TGTGCTAGCAGCCTCCGGGGCCGCGGGCAGGAGACTAGTAATGAAAAACTGTTTTTT. Its protein is CASSLRGRGQETSNEKLFF. Full variable domain (missing parts from reference TRBV7-7 and TRBJ1-4): GAGVSQSPRYKVTKRGQDVTLRCDPISSHATLYWYQQALGQGPEFLTYFNYEAQPDKSGLPSDRFSAERPEGSISTLTIQRTEQRDSAMYRCASSLRGRGQETSNEKLFFGSGTQLSVL.

Only a few counts were recorded for this clonotype. This chain connects TRBV19 to TRBJ1-5, with D tentatively TRBD1 (5 bases). The CDR3 totals 15 residues. CDR1 LNHDA and CDR2 SQIVND come from the germline V gene (reference sequence). V was pared by 9 bases and J by 4 bases, with 19 bases between. For the CDR3, the DNA is TGTGCCAGCAAGCATATTGACAGAACAAATCAGCCCCAGCATTTT. This encodes CASKHIDRTNQPQHF.

This clonotype showed up just a few times. The chain couples TRBV25-1 to TRBJ2-3; D perhaps matches TRBD2 (6 bases). Trimming shortened V by 2 bases and J by 6 bases, and 18 bases separated the two germline ends. The V gene's germline CDR1 is MGHDK and CDR2 SYGVNS. This CDR3 has 16 residues. In DNA form, the CDR3 reads TGTGCCAGCAGTGAAATCGGGGCAGGGAGGTCTGATACGCAGTATTTT. Residues: CASSEIGAGRSDTQYF. Variable domain in full (rest from reference TRBV25-1 and TRBJ2-3): EADIYQTPRYLVIGTGKKITLECSQTMGHDKMYWYQQDPGMELHLIHYSYGVNSTEKGDLSSESTVSRIRTEHFPLTLESARPSHTSQYLCASSEIGAGRSDTQYFGPGTRLTVL.

This chain uses TRBV7-9 with TRBJ2-7; D is ambiguous. Germline CDR1 reads SEHNR; CDR2 reads FQNEAQ (reference sequence). The CDR3 contains 14 residues. Trimming took off 5 bases at V and 5 bases at J, with 16 bases between the two ends. The CDR3 protein is CASSPEVGANEQYF. The CDR3 nucleotides read TGTGCCAGCAGCCCCGAGGTGGGCGCTAACGAGCAGTACTTC.

The J gene is TRBJ2-7, the V gene TRBV28, with D perhaps TRBD2 (5 bases). This CDR3 comprises 14 residues. Germline lookup yields CDR1 MDHEN and CDR2 SYDVKM. V was pared by 3 bases and J by 3 bases, with 12 bases between. CDR3 loop: CASSFFGVYYEQYF. CDR3 bases: TGTGCCAGCAGTTTCTTCGGGGTATACTACGAGCAGTACTTC.

In this sample, this clonotype turned up a few times. The rearrangement uses TRBV6-6 and TRBJ1-2; D gene uncertain. The CDR3 has 13 amino acids. CDR1 and CDR2 from the germline V gene are MNHNY and SVGAGI (reference sequence). V lost 5 bases, J lost 8 bases, and 15 bases lay in between. The CDR3 nucleotides are TGTGCCAGCAGTCCGGCGGTCCTCTGGGGCTACACCTTC. Translated, it gives CASSPAVLWGYTF.

This clonotype came up many times. J is TRBJ1-1 and V is TRBV9; 9 bases match TRBD1. CDR1 and CDR2 from the germline V gene are SGDLS and YYNGEE. The V and J ends lost 1 base and 0 bases, in that order; junction bases with no gene match: 4. The CDR3 covers 16 residues. The CDR3 sequence: CASSVLDRGMNTEAFF. CDR3 sequence (DNA): TGTGCCAGCAGCGTACTGGACAGGGGTATGAACACTGAAGCTTTCTTT.

The gene calls are TRBV25-1 and TRBJ2-1; D may be TRBD1 or TRBD2 (5 bases each). The germline gives CDR1 MGHDK, CDR2 SYGVNS. V was shortened by 5 bases and J by 4 bases, with 12 bases between the two germline ends. This CDR3 has 14 residues. Here the CDR3 reads CASSWVGGYNEQFF. CDR3 coding DNA: TGTGCCAGCAGTTGGGTTGGGGGATACAATGAGCAGTTCTTC.

The sample holds a few counts of this clonotype. This chain joins TRBV11-3 and TRBJ2-5; TRBD1 aligns across 11 bases. The J segment lost 5 bases and the V segment lost 5 bases, leaving 10 bases of the junction unmatched. Germline values: CDR1 SGHNT, CDR2 YENEEA. The CDR3 extends over 16 amino acids. CDR3 region: CASSHDRDRGVETQYF. DNA of the CDR3: TGTGCCAGCAGCCACGATAGGGACAGGGGGGTGGAGACCCAGTACTTC.

The V and J genes are TRBV28 and TRBJ2-2; 9 bases agree with TRBD2. Germline CDR1 is MDHEN and CDR2 is SYDVKM. After removal of 3 bases from V and 4 bases from J, the junction contained 6 bases not matched to a gene. The CDR3 sequence is 16 residues long. Here the CDR3 reads CASSFISGSFTGELFF. The CDR3 nucleotides are TGTGCCAGCAGTTTTATTAGCGGGAGTTTCACCGGGGAGCTGTTTTTT.

This clonotype has ten or more counts. The V call is TRBV12-3 or TRBV12-4, the J call TRBJ2-7, with D tentatively TRBD1 or TRBD2 (5 bases each). The V end lost 6 bases, the J end lost 1 base, and 10 bases lay between the germline ends. CDR3 size: 13 residues. CDR3 in amino acids: CASSPGRSYEQYF. The DNA for the CDR3 is TGTGCCAGCAGCCCGGGACGGTCCTACGAGCAGTACTTC.

This clonotype was picked up a small number of times. The gene calls are TRBV20-1 and TRBJ2-5; the D call may be TRBD1 or TRBD2 (5 bases each). Germline CDR1 and CDR2: DFQATT and SNEGSKA (reference sequence). V lost 3 bases, J lost 4 bases, and 15 bases lay in between. The CDR3 has 14 amino acids. CDR3 residues: CSARGMGESETQYF. In nucleotides, the CDR3 is TGCAGTGCTAGGGGGATGGGGGAATCAGAGACCCAGTACTTC.

For this clonotype: A much larger clone lies one base from this, so it may be a read error. V is TRBV20-1 and J is TRBJ1-2; TRBD1 matches 9 bases. Germline V CDR1 and CDR2: DFQATT, SNEGSKA (reference sequence). This CDR3 comprises 13 residues. V shed 7 bases, J shed 8 bases, and the junction held 11 bases outside the gene matches. CDR3 region: CSGRSQGAQGYTF. In DNA form, the CDR3 reads TGCAGTGGTAGGTCACAGGGGGCGCAAGGCTACACCTTC.